Listed here are 13 T cell receptor beta chains from one sample, sequenced in a study of OX40 agonist ivuxolimab in advanced cancers. Method: immunoSEQ multiplex PCR; TCRdb's copy keeps in-frame clones and lacks some. Counted here are some 80,000 clones, roughly 92% occurring once; the ten biggest clones make up over 0.55%. The sample here was CD4+ or CD8+ T cells sorted from blood, taken in a trial of the OX40 agonist ivuxolimab. Source of these receptors: an adult with an advanced solid tumor such as melanoma, head and neck, liver or kidney cancer.

There are a few counts of this clone. The chain joins TRBV11-2 to TRBJ2-7, with 10 nucleotides matching TRBD1. This CDR3 has 14 residues. Losses at the gene ends were 4 bases for V and 1 base for J; bases not matched to a gene: 1. Per the germline V gene, CDR1 is SGHAT and CDR2 is FQNNGV. The CDR3 coding sequence is TGTGCCAGCAGCTCGGGACAGGGGTCCTACGAGCAGTACTTC. Its translation: CASSSGQGSYEQYF.

The chain carries TRBV30 and TRBJ1-2; D ambiguous. V was shortened by 5 bases and J by 8 bases, with 9 bases between the two germline ends. This CDR3 contains 10 residues. Germline V CDR1 and CDR2: GTSNPN, SVGIG (reference sequence). The CDR3 sequence is CAWSNGGYTF. The CDR3 DNA reads TGTGCCTGGTCCAACGGGGGCTACACCTTC. Using reference TRBV30 and TRBJ1-2 for the parts outside the CDR3, the full variable domain is SQTIHQWPATLVQPVGSPLSLECTVEGTSNPNLYWYRQAAGRGLQLLFYSVGIGQISSEVPQNLSASRPQDRQFILSSKKLLLSDSGFYLCAWSNGGYTFGSGTRLTVV.

V usage is TRBV4-1 and J usage is TRBJ2-1; D gene unclear. The ends were cut back, 2 bases at V and 0 bases at J, with 17 bases in the middle. Germline lookup yields CDR1 MGHRA and CDR2 YSYEKL. The CDR3 contains 18 residues. The CDR3 is CASSQPPGRANSYNEQFF. Written as DNA, the CDR3 is TGCGCCAGCAGCCAACCCCCCGGAAGGGCGAACTCCTACAATGAGCAGTTCTTC.

This clone was seen just once. The chain couples TRBV5-1 to TRBJ2-6, with no clear D. V shed 0 bases and J shed 0 bases, with 7 bases lying between them. The CDR3 consists of 16 residues. Germline V CDR1 and CDR2: SGHRS, YFSETQ. The chain's CDR3 is CASSLVGSSGANVLTF. DNA for the CDR3: TGCGCCAGCAGCTTGGTCGGCAGCTCTGGGGCCAACGTCCTGACTTTC.

The chain employs TRBV18 and TRBJ1-1; D remains unclear. Trimming cost V 2 bases and J 0 bases, with 4 bases left between them. Germline CDR1 and CDR2: KGHSH and LQKENI. The CDR3 has 13 amino acids. This CDR3 reads CASSPGMNTEAFF. CDR3 sequence (DNA): TGTGCCAGCTCACCAGGGATGAACACTGAAGCTTTCTTT.

This clone was detected once. The V and J genes are TRBV7-3 and TRBJ2-7; D may match TRBD1 or TRBD2 (5 bases each). The CDR3 extends over 14 amino acids. Germline values: CDR1 SGHTA, CDR2 FQGTGA. Trimming stripped 3 bases from V and 5 bases from J, with 14 bases between. CDR3 nucleotides: TGTGCCAGCAGCTTCGTTTGGGGGTCAGACGAGCAGTACTTC. Translation: CASSFVWGSDEQYF.

The J gene is TRBJ2-1, the V gene TRBV30; a possible D gene is TRBD1 (6 bases). From germline, CDR1 is GTSNPN and CDR2 SVGIG (reference sequence). Deletions cut 1 base from V and 6 bases from J, with 34 bases between. The CDR3 contains 21 residues. The CDR3 DNA reads TGTGCCTGGAGTGAGGGAGAAACTCTCGGGACAAGAATCTACTTTACCAATGAGCAGTTCTTC. Its translation: CAWSEGETLGTRIYFTNEQFF.

The chain carries TRBV9 and TRBJ2-7; D is tentatively TRBD1 or TRBD2 (5 bases each). The CDR3 is made up of 16 amino acids. V was shortened by 0 bases and J by 3 bases, with 16 bases between the two germline ends. The germline V gene encodes CDR1 SGDLS and CDR2 YYNGEE. The CDR3 coding sequence is TGTGCCAGCAGCGTAGCTGACGGGGCGCGTCACTACGAGCAGTACTTC. Translation gives CASSVADGARHYEQYF.

The chain combines TRBV13 with TRBJ2-7; 8 bases line up with TRBD1. The CDR3 length is 14 residues. J lost 9 bases, V lost 0 bases, and 7 bases had no gene match. Germline values: CDR1 PRHDT, CDR2 FYEKMQ (reference sequence). DNA of the CDR3: TGTGCCAGCAGCTTAGGCCTAGACAGGGGAATGCAGTACTTC. It is translated as CASSLGLDRGMQYF.

The chain links TRBV9 to TRBJ2-3; 12 bases are shared with TRBD1. From germline, CDR1 is SGDLS and CDR2 YYNGEE. The CDR3 extends over 19 amino acids. V lost 3 bases and J lost 6; bases outside the gene matches: 17. CDR3 sequence reads: CASSATGTGGSLGGDTQYF. In DNA, the CDR3 is TGTGCCAGCAGCGCAACCGGGACAGGGGGCTCGTTGGGAGGGGATACGCAGTATTTT. Drawing the rest from reference TRBV9 and TRBJ2-3, the complete variable domain is DSGVTQTPKHLITATGQRVTLRCSPRSGDLSVYWYQQSLDQGLQFLIQYYNGEERAKGNILERFSAQQFPDLHSELNLSSLELGDSALYFCASSATGTGGSLGGDTQYFGPGTRLTVL.

The genes are TRBV7-6 and TRBJ2-5; no definite D call. The CDR3 is 12 residues long. Germline CDR1 reads SGHVS; CDR2 reads FNYEAQ. The V end was cut by 1 base, the J end by 5 bases, with 5 bases between. CDR3 bases: TGTGCCAGCAGCTTAGAGTGGGAGACCCAGTACTTC. This codes for CASSLEWETQYF.

About this clone itself: A junction boundary mismatches the germline segment, possibly from a read error. The V gene is TRBV25-1, the J gene TRBJ2-2; perhaps TRBD2 as D (6 bases). The CDR3 sequence is 11 residues long. Germline lookup yields CDR1 MGHDK and CDR2 SYGVNS. CDR3 residues: CASSETGGLFF. DNA of the CDR3: TGTGCCAGCAGTGAAACCGGGGGGCTGTTTTTT. The full variable domain, with the rest looked up from reference TRBV25-1 and TRBJ2-2, is EADIYQTPRYLVIGTGKKITLECSQTMGHDKMYWYQQDPGMELHLIHYSYGVNSTEKGDLSSESTVSRIRTEHFPLTLESARPSHTSQYLCASSETGGLFFGEGSRLTVL.

The V call is TRBV6-5, the J call TRBJ1-2; weak D call: TRBD1 (5 bases). CDR1 and CDR2 (germline): MNHEY, SVGAGI. Trimming took off 6 bases at V and 8 bases at J, with 16 bases between the two ends. The CDR3 runs 13 residues. CDR3 in amino acids: CASRFGGLGGYTF. CDR3 coding DNA: TGTGCCAGCAGGTTCGGGGGACTTGGCGGCTACACCTTC.